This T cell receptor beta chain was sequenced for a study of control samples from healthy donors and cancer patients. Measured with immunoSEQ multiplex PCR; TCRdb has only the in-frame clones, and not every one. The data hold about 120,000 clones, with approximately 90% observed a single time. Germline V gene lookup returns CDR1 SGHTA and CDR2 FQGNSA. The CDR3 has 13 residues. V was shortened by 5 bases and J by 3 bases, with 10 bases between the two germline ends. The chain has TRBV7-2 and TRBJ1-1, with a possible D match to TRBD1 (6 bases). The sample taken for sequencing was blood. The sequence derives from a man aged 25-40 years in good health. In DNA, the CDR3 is TGTGCCAGCAGCCAACAGGGAGACACTGAAGCTTTCTTT. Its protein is CASSQQGDTEAFF.